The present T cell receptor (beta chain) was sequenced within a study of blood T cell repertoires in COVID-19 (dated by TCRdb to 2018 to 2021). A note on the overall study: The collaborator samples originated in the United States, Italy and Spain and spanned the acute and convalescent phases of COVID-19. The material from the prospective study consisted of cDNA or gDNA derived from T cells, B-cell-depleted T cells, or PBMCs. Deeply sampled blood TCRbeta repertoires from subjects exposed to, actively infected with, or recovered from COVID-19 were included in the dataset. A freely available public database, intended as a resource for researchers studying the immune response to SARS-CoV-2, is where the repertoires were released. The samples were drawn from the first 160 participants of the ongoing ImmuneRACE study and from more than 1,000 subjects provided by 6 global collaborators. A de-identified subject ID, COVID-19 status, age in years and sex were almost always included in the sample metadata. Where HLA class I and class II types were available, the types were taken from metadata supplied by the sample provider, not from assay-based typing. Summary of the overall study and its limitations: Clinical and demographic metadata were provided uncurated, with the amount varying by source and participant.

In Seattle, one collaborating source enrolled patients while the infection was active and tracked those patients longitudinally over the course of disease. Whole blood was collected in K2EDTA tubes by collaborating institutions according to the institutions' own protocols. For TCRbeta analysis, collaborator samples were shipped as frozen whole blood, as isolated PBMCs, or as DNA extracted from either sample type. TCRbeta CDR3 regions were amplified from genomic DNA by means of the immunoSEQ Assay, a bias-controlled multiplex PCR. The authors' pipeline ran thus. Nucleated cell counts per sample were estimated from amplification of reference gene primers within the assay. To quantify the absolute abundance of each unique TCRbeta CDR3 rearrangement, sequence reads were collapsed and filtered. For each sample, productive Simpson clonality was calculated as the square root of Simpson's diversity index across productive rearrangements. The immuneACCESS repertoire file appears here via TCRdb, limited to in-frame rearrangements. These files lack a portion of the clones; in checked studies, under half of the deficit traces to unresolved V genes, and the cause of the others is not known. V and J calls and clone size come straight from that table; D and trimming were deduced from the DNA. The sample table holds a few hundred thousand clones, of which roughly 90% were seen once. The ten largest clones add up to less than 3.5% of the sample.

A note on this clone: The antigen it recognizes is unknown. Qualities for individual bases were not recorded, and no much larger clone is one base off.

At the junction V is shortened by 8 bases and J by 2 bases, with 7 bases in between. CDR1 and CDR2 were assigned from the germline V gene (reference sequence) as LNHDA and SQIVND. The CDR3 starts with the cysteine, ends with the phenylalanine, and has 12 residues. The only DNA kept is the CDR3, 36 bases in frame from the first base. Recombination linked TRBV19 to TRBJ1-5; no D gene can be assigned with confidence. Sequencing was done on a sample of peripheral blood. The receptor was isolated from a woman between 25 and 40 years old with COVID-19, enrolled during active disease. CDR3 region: CASGTGNQPQHF. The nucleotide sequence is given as TGTGCCAGTGGCACAGGCAATCAGCCCCAGCATTTT.